This T cell receptor beta chain was captured in a study of blood T cell repertoires in COVID-19. About the study: Spain, Italy and the United States supplied samples that represented acute and convalescent COVID-19. T cells, B-cell-depleted T cells, or PBMCs provided the cDNA or gDNA that served as material.

Authors' data handling: Amplification of reference gene primers provided the estimated nucleated cell counts. Assay used: immunoSEQ multiplex PCR; TCRdb lists only in-frame clones, some missing. V and J calls and clone size come straight from that table; D and trimming were deduced from the DNA. In the table there are approximately 190,000 clones, about four fifths of which are singletons. Germline V gene lookup returns CDR1 SGHDN and CDR2 FVKESK. The CDR3 has 16 amino acids. V was clipped by 4 bases and J by 5 bases; unmatched bases: 10. This clone was picked up a small number of times. Sequencing was done on a sample of PBMCs or T cells enriched from blood (not recorded which). The sequence was collected from a woman aged 25 to 39 who had been exposed to COVID-19. The genes are TRBV14 and TRBJ1-5, with 8 bases matching TRBD1. The chain's CDR3 is CASSRSRDRKYQPQHF. The CDR3 DNA reads TGTGCCAGCAGCCGATCCCGGGACAGGAAGTATCAGCCCCAGCATTTT. Using reference TRBV14 and TRBJ1-5 for the parts outside the CDR3, the full variable domain is EAGVTQFPSHSVIEKGQTVTLRCDPISGHDNLYWYRRVMGKEIKFLLHFVKESKQDESGMPNNRFLAERTGGTYSTLKVQPAELEDSGVYFCASSRSRDRKYQPQHFGDGTRLSIL.